This T cell receptor beta chain was captured by sequencing in a study of blood T cell repertoires in COVID-19. On the study more broadly: PBMCs, B-cell-depleted T cells, or T cells were the source of the cDNA or gDNA that made up the material.

Recruits, aged roughly 18 to 89 years, lived in 24 US areas. Cohort placement rested on clinical history that participants reported themselves. This CDR3 region has 13 residues. Trimming removed 6 bases at V and 4 bases at J, with 12 bases between. Per the original data handling: Amplification from reference gene primers served as the basis for estimated nucleated cell counts. Method: immunoSEQ multiplex PCR; TCRdb's copy keeps in-frame clones and lacks some. D and trimming were read from the DNA, whereas the V and J calls and clone size are those reported in that table. Here the sample spans a few hundred thousand clones, about 86% being singletons.

The specimen sequenced was PBMCs or T cells enriched from blood (not recorded which). The chain employs TRBV12-3 or TRBV12-4 and TRBJ1-1; no clear D gene. The clonotype originates from a man aged 25-45 years with acute COVID-19. The DNA for the CDR3 is TGTGCCAGCAGGCCCGGACGGGGCACTGAAGCTTTCTTT. Translated: CASRPGRGTEAFF.